This passage covers 29 T cell receptor beta chains from one sample sequenced in a study of control samples from healthy donors and cancer patients. Libraries were prepared by immunoSEQ multiplex PCR; TCRdb keeps only in-frame clonotypes and omits some of them. The sample shows roughly 76,000 clones, roughly 93% of them seen only once. Material: blood. These receptors were obtained from a woman between 18 and 29 years old in good health.

To note about this clone: Other DNA sequences in this sample translate to the same CDR3. The rearrangement uses TRBV29-1 and TRBJ2-2, with 10 bases lining up with TRBD2. The germline CDR1 and CDR2 sequences are SQVTM and ANQGSEA. CDR3 size: 17 residues. The V segment lost 1 base and the J segment 5 bases; nucleotides outside the gene matches: 10. CDR3 residues: CSVEGGGAGGRTGELFF. In DNA, the CDR3 is TGCAGCGTTGAAGGGGGTGGAGCGGGAGGGAGAACCGGGGAGCTGTTTTTT.

The gene calls are TRBV28 and TRBJ1-4, with D unclear. There are 14 residues in the CDR3. Between the trimmed V and J ends, which lost 3 bases and 4 bases, there was a span of 9 bases. Per the germline V gene, CDR1 is MDHEN and CDR2 is SYDVKM. The DNA of the CDR3 is TGTGCCAGCAGTTTTATCCGGGGTAATGAAAAACTGTTTTTT. Its protein is CASSFIRGNEKLFF.

The chain links TRBV7-9 to TRBJ2-1; D possibly corresponds to TRBD1 (5 bases). The germline V and J ends were trimmed by 3 bases and 4 bases, with 13 bases remaining between them. The CDR3 length is 15 residues. From germline, CDR1 is SEHNR and CDR2 FQNEAQ (reference sequence). The CDR3 region is CASSLSAGPYNEQFF. CDR3 bases: TGTGCCAGCAGCTTGTCTGCAGGGCCGTACAATGAGCAGTTCTTC.

V usage is TRBV3-1 (or the pseudogene TRBV3-2) and J usage is TRBJ2-1; D not resolved. The CDR3 length is 17 residues. The V gene's germline CDR1 is LGHDT and CDR2 YNNKEL (reference sequence). Trimming shortened V by 0 bases and J by 0 bases, and 12 bases separated the two germline ends. The CDR3 nucleotides read TGTGCCAGCAGCCAAGATCCCCCCCCTACCTCCTACAATGAGCAGTTCTTC. Translation: CASSQDPPPTSYNEQFF.

This chain links TRBV6-2 or TRBV6-3 with TRBJ2-1, with D perhaps matching TRBD1 or TRBD2 (5 bases each). The germline gives CDR1 MNHEY, CDR2 SVGEGT. The V and J ends lost 6 bases and 6 bases respectively, with 21 bases between them. This CDR3 contains 16 residues. CDR3 sequence: CASSRTGTRPSNEQFF. For the CDR3, the DNA is TGTGCCAGCAGCCGAACCGGGACGAGACCTTCCAATGAGCAGTTCTTC.

To note about this clone: In the same sample, other DNA sequences code for this CDR3. The rearrangement uses TRBV6-5 and TRBJ1-2, with D tentatively TRBD1 (6 bases). The length of the CDR3 is 13 residues. From germline, CDR1 is MNHEY and CDR2 SVGAGI. V lost 6 bases to trimming and J lost 1 base, with 9 bases between them. The CDR3 DNA reads as TGTGCCAGCAGAACGGACAGTAACTATGGCTACACCTTC. Its translation: CASRTDSNYGYTF.

The chain uses TRBV6-1 and TRBJ2-3; D possibly corresponds to TRBD2 (5 bases). CDR1 and CDR2 (germline): MNHNS, SASEGT. Between the trimmed V and J ends, which lost 4 bases and 2 bases, there was a span of 19 bases. The CDR3 totals 17 residues. The CDR3 sequence is CASSVFSRGATTDTQYF. The CDR3 coding sequence is TGTGCCAGCAGTGTCTTTTCCCGGGGTGCGACCACAGATACGCAGTATTTT.

V and J are TRBV5-5 and TRBJ2-4; 11 bases are a match to TRBD2. Germline-derived CDR1 and CDR2 are SGHKS and YYEKEE (reference sequence). This CDR3 has 17 amino acids. V gave up 4 bases and J gave up 0 bases; unmatched junction bases: 6. As DNA, the CDR3 is TGTGCCAGCAGCGTGGGACTAGCGGAACTAGCCAAAAACATTCAGTACTTC. It is translated as CASSVGLAELAKNIQYF.

V gene TRBV3-1 (or the pseudogene TRBV3-2) combines with J gene TRBJ1-2; a possible D gene is TRBD1 (5 bases). The CDR3 is 14 amino acids. Trimming removed 1 base at V and 8 bases at J, with 14 bases between. Germline V gene data show CDR1 as LGHDT and CDR2 as YNNKEL (reference sequence). In DNA, the CDR3 is TGTGCCAGCAGCCAAGTATTACAGGATGGAGGCTACACCTTC. It yields the protein CASSQVLQDGGYTF.

V gene TRBV7-8 combines with J gene TRBJ2-7; D may be TRBD1 (5 bases). Trimming stripped 1 base from V and 0 bases from J, with 10 bases between. This CDR3 comprises 15 residues. Germline V gives CDR1 SGHVS, CDR2 FQNEAQ. Here the CDR3 reads CASSLGQYSSYEQYF. The CDR3 nucleotides read TGTGCCAGCAGCTTAGGACAGTATAGCTCCTACGAGCAGTACTTC.

Here the CDR3 reads CASRTGVVGSQYF. The CDR3, as DNA: TGTGCCAGCAGGACAGGGGTTGTAGGATCCCAGTACTTC. The chain carries TRBV12-3 or TRBV12-4 and TRBJ2-5; 8 bases match TRBD1. The CDR3 contains 13 residues. V dropped 6 bases and J dropped 9; count of bases not matched to a gene: 9.

This clone was recorded a few times. The chain is built from TRBV28 and TRBJ1-6; tentative D call: TRBD1 (5 bases). Trimming left V 4 bases short and J 7 bases short, with 11 bases between. CDR1 and CDR2 from the germline V gene are MDHEN and SYDVKM. This CDR3 has 14 residues. The CDR3 region is CASSWAGRNSPLHF. As DNA, the CDR3 is TGTGCCAGCAGTTGGGCAGGGCGAAATTCACCCCTCCACTTT.

The chain has TRBV19 and TRBJ2-2; possible D gene TRBD2, 6 bases. Germline values: CDR1 LNHDA, CDR2 SQIVND (reference sequence). The CDR3 is made up of 13 amino acids. V lost 10 bases, J lost 1 base, and 10 bases lay in between. CDR3 sequence: CAMVAENTGELFF. In nucleotides, the CDR3 is TGTGCCATGGTAGCGGAGAACACCGGGGAGCTGTTTTTT.

The chain joins TRBV9 to TRBJ2-1, with D perhaps TRBD2 (6 bases). From germline, CDR1 is SGDLS and CDR2 YYNGEE. The CDR3 contains 13 residues. The V gene lost 2 bases and the J gene lost 9 bases, with 12 bases spanning the gap. DNA for the CDR3: TGTGCCAGCAGCGTCAGACCGGGAGTTGAGCAGTTCTTC. It translates to CASSVRPGVEQFF.

The V and J genes are TRBV7-6 and TRBJ1-6; 9 bases align to TRBD1. The CDR3 totals 15 residues. The V gene end was trimmed by 4 bases and the J gene end by 7 bases; junction bases not matched to a gene: 5. Per the germline V gene, CDR1 is SGHVS and CDR2 is FNYEAQ. The CDR3 DNA follows: TGTGCCAGCAGCTCTAAGGACAGGGGAAATTCACCCCTCCACTTT. Translation: CASSSKDRGNSPLHF.

This rearrangement joins TRBV5-1 to TRBJ2-1, with TRBD2 as a possible D gene (6 bases). This CDR3 region has 16 residues. CDR1 and CDR2 (germline): SGHRS, YFSETQ. Trimming took 3 bases from V and 10 from J, leaving 23 bases between them. CDR3 DNA: TGCGCCAGCAGCTCGGAACCTAGCAGCGGGCCTAGGGAGCAGTTCTTC. Its protein is CASSSEPSSGPREQFF. The full variable domain, rest sourced from reference TRBV5-1 and TRBJ2-1, is KAGVTQTPRYLIKTRGQQVTLSCSPISGHRSVSWYQQTPGQGLQFLFEYFSETQRNKGNFPGRFSGRQFSNSRSEMNVSTLELGDSALYLCASSSEPSSGPREQFFGPGTRLTVL.

On this clone: Additional DNA sequences in this sample encode the identical CDR3. V is TRBV6-2 or TRBV6-3 and J is TRBJ1-1, with unresolved D. This CDR3 has 11 amino acids. The V end lost 4 bases, the J end lost 4 bases, and 4 bases lay between the germline ends. From germline, CDR1 is MNHEY and CDR2 SVGEGT. In nucleotides, the CDR3 is TGTGCCAGCAGTTTGGGCACTGAAGCTTTCTTT. Encoded protein: CASSLGTEAFF.

The rearrangement uses TRBV4-1 and TRBJ2-2, with unresolved D. The CDR3 length is 12 residues. Trimming took 4 bases from V and 13 from J, leaving 13 bases between them. The germline V gene encodes CDR1 MGHRA and CDR2 YSYEKL. This CDR3 is CASSPPGRWLFF. DNA for the CDR3: TGCGCCAGCAGCCCGCCTGGAAGATGGCTGTTTTTT.

The genes are TRBV29-1 and TRBJ2-1, with D maybe TRBD1 (6 bases). V was trimmed by 6 bases and J by 9 bases, leaving 18 bases between them. Germline CDR1 is SQVTM and CDR2 is ANQGSEA. The CDR3 has 13 amino acids. CDR3 region: CSVDRNAPGEQFF. The CDR3 bases are TGCAGCGTCGACAGGAACGCCCCTGGTGAGCAGTTCTTC.

The chain carries TRBV5-1 and TRBJ2-7; D is unresolved. V lost 0 bases and J lost 7, with 8 bases in between. Germline V gives CDR1 SGHRS, CDR2 YFSETQ. The CDR3 length is 12 residues. The CDR3 protein is CASSLATGEQYF. The CDR3 nucleotides are TGCGCCAGCAGCTTGGCCACGGGTGAGCAGTACTTC.

The chain uses TRBV24-1 and TRBJ2-3; 9 bases map to TRBD1. The trim removed 3 bases at V and 0 bases at J, leaving 3 bases unmatched. The CDR3 is 16 amino acids. CDR1 is KGHDR, CDR2 SFDVKD, per germline. This chain's CDR3 is CATSDVQGASTDTQYF. CDR3 coding DNA: TGTGCCACCAGTGATGTACAGGGGGCTAGCACAGATACGCAGTATTTT.

The chain recombines TRBV7-9 with TRBJ1-5; 8 bases are a match to TRBD1. This CDR3 region has 14 residues. CDR1 SEHNR and CDR2 FQNEAQ come from the germline V gene (reference sequence). V trimming: 5 bases; J trimming: 6 bases; junction bases outside the gene matches: 6. CDR3 DNA sequence: TGTGCCAGCAGCCCAGACAGGGGAAGTCAGCCCCAGCATTTT. Amino acids: CASSPDRGSQPQHF.

The chain's CDR3 is CASSPIGTGFNGYTF. The CDR3 bases are TGTGCCAGCAGCCCCATTGGGACAGGGTTTAATGGCTACACCTTC. The rearrangement links TRBV14 to TRBJ1-2, with 9 bases aligning to TRBD1. CDR1 is SGHDN, CDR2 FVKESK, per germline. V was clipped by 4 bases and J by 6 bases; unmatched bases: 9. The CDR3 length is 15 residues.

V is TRBV27 and J is TRBJ1-1, with no clear D. This CDR3 is built from 13 residues. V dropped 3 bases and J dropped 7 bases, with 12 bases sitting between them. Germline CDR1 MNHEY, CDR2 SMNVEV (reference sequence). The CDR3 DNA reads as TGTGCCAGCAGTTTGGCGTCGGGCTATGAAGCTTTCTTT. Its translation: CASSLASGYEAFF.

V usage is TRBV10-2 and J usage is TRBJ1-2, with D possibly being TRBD1 (5 bases). The CDR3 sequence is 13 residues long. Trimming shortened V by 8 bases and J by 4 bases, and 14 bases separated the two germline ends. Germline V gene data show CDR1 as WSHSY and CDR2 as SAAADI. CDR3 protein: CASLGEGSYGYTF. The CDR3 DNA reads TGCGCCAGCCTAGGAGAGGGGTCCTATGGCTACACCTTC.

The chain combines TRBV5-6 with TRBJ2-5, with 9 positions matching TRBD2. With 2 bases clipped from V and 9 bases from J, the junction kept 11 bases outside the gene matches. Germline loops: CDR1 SGHDT, CDR2 YYEEEE. This CDR3 contains 15 residues. CDR3: CASSFMTSGEGAQYF. In DNA form, the CDR3 reads TGTGCCAGCAGCTTCATGACTAGCGGCGAGGGGGCCCAGTACTTC.

The chain is built from TRBV5-1 and TRBJ2-2, with TRBD1 matching over 7 bases. The germline gives CDR1 SGHRS, CDR2 YFSETQ. J was trimmed by 4 bases and V by 0 bases; bases with no gene match: 3. This CDR3 contains 15 residues. The DNA of the CDR3 is TGCGCCAGCAGCTTGGTGGCAGGGGGCACCGGGGAGCTGTTTTTT. It encodes CASSLVAGGTGELFF. The whole variable domain, remainder taken from reference TRBV5-1 and TRBJ2-2, is KAGVTQTPRYLIKTRGQQVTLSCSPISGHRSVSWYQQTPGQGLQFLFEYFSETQRNKGNFPGRFSGRQFSNSRSEMNVSTLELGDSALYLCASSLVAGGTGELFFGEGSRLTVL.

This chain joins TRBV6-2 or TRBV6-3 and TRBJ2-2, with 11 bases identical to TRBD1. CDR1 MNHEY and CDR2 SVGEGT come from the germline V gene. J lost 4 bases, V lost 5 bases, and 6 bases had no gene match. This CDR3 spans 16 amino acids. The CDR3 coding sequence is TGTGCCAGCAGTCTCCTTGGGACAGGGGGCACCGGGGAGCTGTTTTTT. It encodes CASSLLGTGGTGELFF.

The J gene is TRBJ1-1, the V gene TRBV6-5, with TRBD1 as a possible D gene (5 bases). There are 15 residues in the CDR3. V gave up 6 bases and J gave up 5 bases, with 19 bases separating them. Germline CDR1 and CDR2: MNHEY and SVGAGI. The CDR3 DNA is TGTGCCAGCAGATCCGGGTCGGGGCTCCGGACTGAAGCTTTCTTT. It encodes CASRSGSGLRTEAFF.